A single sample gave rise to the 13 T cell receptor beta chains below, sequenced in a study of high-grade serous ovarian cancer treatment subgroups. Sequencing used immunoSEQ multiplex PCR; TCRdb keeps in-frame clones, though not all of them. The sample has some 3,200 clones, roughly three quarters seen once. Tumor samples were taken before definitive surgery or chemotherapy. The sample consisted of tumor tissue. Receptor source: a human donor with high-grade serous ovarian cancer.

The genes are TRBV18 and TRBJ2-7; unclear D gene. CDR3 length: 13 residues. Germline-derived CDR1 and CDR2 are KGHSH and LQKENI. V was clipped by 3 bases and J by 1 base, with 7 bases between them. The CDR3 DNA reads as TGTGCCAGCTCACCGGCCGCATCCTACGAGCAGTACTTC. This sequence encodes CASSPAASYEQYF.

The chain couples TRBV19 to TRBJ1-2, with a tentative D call TRBD1 (5 bases). The CDR3 is made up of 18 amino acids. V lost 2 bases, J lost 1 base, and 20 bases lay in between. Germline lookup yields CDR1 LNHDA and CDR2 SQIVND (reference sequence). CDR3 nucleotide sequence: TGTGCCAGTAGTATATCGACAGAAATAAGCCTGTTTAACTATGGCTACACCTTC. It is translated as CASSISTEISLFNYGYTF. The full variable domain, rest sourced from reference TRBV19 and TRBJ1-2, is DGGITQSPKYLFRKEGQNVTLSCEQNLNHDAMYWYRQDPGQGLRLIYYSQIVNDFQKGDIAEGYSVSREKKESFPLTVTSAQKNPTAFYLCASSISTEISLFNYGYTFGSGTRLTVV.

This clone has only one observation. The chain recombines TRBV5-6 with TRBJ2-4; a possible D gene is TRBD2 (7 bases). This CDR3 comprises 15 residues. V was pared by 0 bases and J by 6 bases, with 13 bases between. From germline, CDR1 is SGHDT and CDR2 YYEEEE. CDR3 sequence (DNA): TGTGCCAGCAGCTTGGGGGGAGGGGGACTAAACATTCAGTACTTC. As protein: CASSLGGGGLNIQYF. Drawing the rest from reference TRBV5-6 and TRBJ2-4, the complete variable domain is DAGVTQSPTHLIKTRGQQVTLRCSPKSGHDTVSWYQQALGQGPQFIFQYYEEEERQRGNFPDRFSGHQFPNYSSELNVNALLLGDSALYLCASSLGGGGLNIQYFGAGTRLSVL.

The chain joins TRBV4-3 to TRBJ2-1, with TRBD2 identical over 7 bases. This CDR3 is 14 amino acids long. CDR1 is LGHNA and CDR2 is YSLEER in the germline V gene. The V gene end was trimmed by 4 bases and the J gene end by 6 bases; junction bases not matched to a gene: 6. The CDR3 reads CASSRHGEGNEQFF. The CDR3 DNA follows: TGCGCCAGCAGCCGACACGGGGAGGGCAATGAGCAGTTCTTC.

V and J are TRBV30 and TRBJ2-2; 16 bases match TRBD2. The length of the CDR3 is 20 residues. Trimming at V came to 3 bases and at J to 5 bases, leaving 15 bases not matched to a gene. Germline loops: CDR1 GTSNPN, CDR2 SVGIG (reference sequence). The CDR3 sequence: CAWRGDGTSGRARLTGELFF. CDR3 DNA: TGTGCCTGGAGGGGGGACGGGACTAGCGGGAGGGCCCGTCTTACCGGGGAGCTGTTTTTT. Full variable domain (remainder filled in from reference TRBV30 and TRBJ2-2): SQTIHQWPATLVQPVGSPLSLECTVEGTSNPNLYWYRQAAGRGLQLLFYSVGIGQISSEVPQNLSASRPQDRQFILSSKKLLLSDSGFYLCAWRGDGTSGRARLTGELFFGEGSRLTVL.

V is TRBV11-2 and J is TRBJ2-1, with D possibly TRBD2 on 6 matching bases. V dropped 2 bases and J dropped 7 bases, with 12 bases sitting between them. The CDR3 is made up of 14 amino acids. Germline CDR1 is SGHAT and CDR2 is FQNNGV. In DNA, the CDR3 is TGTGCCAGCAGCTTATTGGGCGGGACGAATGAGCAGTTCTTC. It is translated as CASSLLGGTNEQFF. Together with reference TRBV11-2 and TRBJ2-1, the CDR3 gives the full variable domain: EAGVAQSPRYKIIEKRQSVAFWCNPISGHATLYWYQQILGQGPKLLIQFQNNGVVDDSQLPKDRFSAERLKGVDSTLKIQPAKLEDSAVYLCASSLLGGTNEQFFGPGTRLTVL.

This CDR3 is CASRDGAGSNTGELFF. The CDR3 bases are TGTGCCAGCAGAGATGGGGCGGGATCGAACACCGGGGAGCTGTTTTTT. V usage is TRBV7-9 and J usage is TRBJ2-2, with a weak D call TRBD2 (6 bases). CDR1 and CDR2 from the germline V gene are SEHNR and FQNEAQ (reference sequence). This CDR3 is built from 16 residues. Trimming pared 6 bases from V and 0 bases from J, leaving 14 bases between.

The rearrangement uses TRBV9 and TRBJ2-3; no clear D. This CDR3 region has 16 residues. Looked up from germline, CDR1 is SGDLS and CDR2 is YYNGEE. V lost 1 base and J lost 1, with 13 bases in between. CDR3 nucleotides: TGTGCCAGCAGCGTAACCTTAGGCATCCGCACAGATACGCAGTATTTT. Translated, it gives CASSVTLGIRTDTQYF. Together with reference TRBV9 and TRBJ2-3, the CDR3 gives the full variable domain: DSGVTQTPKHLITATGQRVTLRCSPRSGDLSVYWYQQSLDQGLQFLIQYYNGEERAKGNILERFSAQQFPDLHSELNLSSLELGDSALYFCASSVTLGIRTDTQYFGPGTRLTVL.

The count of this clone is one. The chain couples TRBV25-1 to TRBJ1-2, with D possibly being TRBD1 (5 bases). CDR1 MGHDK and CDR2 SYGVNS come from the germline V gene. This CDR3 spans 12 amino acids. V was pared by 4 bases and J by 6 bases, with 9 bases between. In DNA, the CDR3 is TGTGCCAGCAGTGGGGGGGGGAATGGCTACACCTTC. It is translated as CASSGGGNGYTF.

This clone has only a few counts. This sequence joins TRBV14 and TRBJ1-4, with a tentative D call TRBD1 (5 bases). Deletions cut 1 base from V and 3 bases from J, with 9 bases between. Germline CDR1 is SGHDN and CDR2 is FVKESK. The CDR3 consists of 15 residues. CDR3 region: CASSQGQTSNEKLFF. For the CDR3, the DNA is TGTGCCAGCAGCCAAGGACAGACTTCTAATGAAAAACTGTTTTTT.

This clone was detected only a few times. The chain combines TRBV5-6 with TRBJ2-5; possibly TRBD1 for D (6 bases). The CDR3 spans 10 residues. Germline CDR1 SGHDT, CDR2 YYEEEE. Trimming pared 7 bases from V and 10 bases from J, leaving 11 bases between. CDR3: CASGPGDQYF. The CDR3 DNA follows: TGTGCCAGCGGCCCAGGGGACCAGTACTTC.

This sequence joins TRBV2 and TRBJ1-1; D not certain. The CDR3 is 14 residues long. V lost 4 bases and J lost 3, with 12 bases in between. Germline V gene data show CDR1 as SNHLY and CDR2 as FYNNEI. The CDR3 loop is CASSGEGWDTEAFF. CDR3 sequence (DNA): TGTGCCAGCAGTGGTGAGGGTTGGGACACTGAAGCTTTCTTT.

This clone was detected only once. V is TRBV6-1 and J is TRBJ2-7, with no clear D. The CDR3 extends over 13 amino acids. Germline-derived CDR1 and CDR2 are MNHNS and SASEGT. V lost 2 bases to trimming and J lost 5 bases, with 10 bases between them. CDR3 amino acids: CASSEWKGNEQYF. The CDR3 coding sequence is TGTGCCAGCAGTGAATGGAAGGGTAACGAGCAGTACTTC.